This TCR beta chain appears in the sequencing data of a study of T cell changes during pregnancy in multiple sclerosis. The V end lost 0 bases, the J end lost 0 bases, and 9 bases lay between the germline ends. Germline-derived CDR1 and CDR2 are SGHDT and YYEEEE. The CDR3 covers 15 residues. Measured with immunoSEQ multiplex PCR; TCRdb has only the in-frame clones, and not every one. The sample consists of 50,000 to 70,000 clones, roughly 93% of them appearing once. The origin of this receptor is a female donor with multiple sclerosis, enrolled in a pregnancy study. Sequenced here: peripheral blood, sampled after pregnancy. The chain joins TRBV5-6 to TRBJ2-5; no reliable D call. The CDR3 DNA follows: TGTGCCAGCAGCTTGGAACCTACGTACCAAGAGACCCAGTACTTC. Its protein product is CASSLEPTYQETQYF.